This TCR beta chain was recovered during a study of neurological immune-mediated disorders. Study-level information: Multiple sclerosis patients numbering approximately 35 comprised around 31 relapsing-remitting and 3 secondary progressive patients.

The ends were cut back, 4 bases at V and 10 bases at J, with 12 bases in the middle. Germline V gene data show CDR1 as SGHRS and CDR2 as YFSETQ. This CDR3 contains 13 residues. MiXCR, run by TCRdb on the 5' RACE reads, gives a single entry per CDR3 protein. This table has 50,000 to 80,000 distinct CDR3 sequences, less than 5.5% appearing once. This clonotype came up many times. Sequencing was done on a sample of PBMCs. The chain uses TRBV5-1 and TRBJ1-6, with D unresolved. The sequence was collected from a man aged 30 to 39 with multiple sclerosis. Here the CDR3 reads CASSPVRGSPLHF. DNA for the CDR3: TGCGCCAGCAGCCCAGTCCGTGGATCACCCCTCCACTTT. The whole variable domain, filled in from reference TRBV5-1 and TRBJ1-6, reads KAGVTQTPRYLIKTRGQQVTLSCSPISGHRSVSWYQQTPGQGLQFLFEYFSETQRNKGNFPGRFSGRQFSNSRSEMNVSTLELGDSALYLCASSPVRGSPLHFGNGTRLTVT.